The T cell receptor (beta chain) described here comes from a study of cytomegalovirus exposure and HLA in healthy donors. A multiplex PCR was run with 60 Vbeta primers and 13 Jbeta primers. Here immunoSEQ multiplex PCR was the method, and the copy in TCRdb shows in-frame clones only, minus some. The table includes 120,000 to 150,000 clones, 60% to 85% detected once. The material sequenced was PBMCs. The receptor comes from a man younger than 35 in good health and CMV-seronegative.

CDR3 loop: CASAFFRGAGNQPQHF. In DNA form, the CDR3 reads TGTGCTAGTGCCTTTTTCAGGGGCGCGGGCAATCAGCCCCAGCATTTT. The V gene is TRBV12-5, the J gene TRBJ1-5, with D maybe TRBD1 (6 bases). The CDR3 is made up of 16 amino acids. Between the trimmed V and J ends, which lost 7 bases and 2 bases, there was a span of 18 bases. The germline V gene has CDR1 LGHNT and CDR2 FRNRAP.